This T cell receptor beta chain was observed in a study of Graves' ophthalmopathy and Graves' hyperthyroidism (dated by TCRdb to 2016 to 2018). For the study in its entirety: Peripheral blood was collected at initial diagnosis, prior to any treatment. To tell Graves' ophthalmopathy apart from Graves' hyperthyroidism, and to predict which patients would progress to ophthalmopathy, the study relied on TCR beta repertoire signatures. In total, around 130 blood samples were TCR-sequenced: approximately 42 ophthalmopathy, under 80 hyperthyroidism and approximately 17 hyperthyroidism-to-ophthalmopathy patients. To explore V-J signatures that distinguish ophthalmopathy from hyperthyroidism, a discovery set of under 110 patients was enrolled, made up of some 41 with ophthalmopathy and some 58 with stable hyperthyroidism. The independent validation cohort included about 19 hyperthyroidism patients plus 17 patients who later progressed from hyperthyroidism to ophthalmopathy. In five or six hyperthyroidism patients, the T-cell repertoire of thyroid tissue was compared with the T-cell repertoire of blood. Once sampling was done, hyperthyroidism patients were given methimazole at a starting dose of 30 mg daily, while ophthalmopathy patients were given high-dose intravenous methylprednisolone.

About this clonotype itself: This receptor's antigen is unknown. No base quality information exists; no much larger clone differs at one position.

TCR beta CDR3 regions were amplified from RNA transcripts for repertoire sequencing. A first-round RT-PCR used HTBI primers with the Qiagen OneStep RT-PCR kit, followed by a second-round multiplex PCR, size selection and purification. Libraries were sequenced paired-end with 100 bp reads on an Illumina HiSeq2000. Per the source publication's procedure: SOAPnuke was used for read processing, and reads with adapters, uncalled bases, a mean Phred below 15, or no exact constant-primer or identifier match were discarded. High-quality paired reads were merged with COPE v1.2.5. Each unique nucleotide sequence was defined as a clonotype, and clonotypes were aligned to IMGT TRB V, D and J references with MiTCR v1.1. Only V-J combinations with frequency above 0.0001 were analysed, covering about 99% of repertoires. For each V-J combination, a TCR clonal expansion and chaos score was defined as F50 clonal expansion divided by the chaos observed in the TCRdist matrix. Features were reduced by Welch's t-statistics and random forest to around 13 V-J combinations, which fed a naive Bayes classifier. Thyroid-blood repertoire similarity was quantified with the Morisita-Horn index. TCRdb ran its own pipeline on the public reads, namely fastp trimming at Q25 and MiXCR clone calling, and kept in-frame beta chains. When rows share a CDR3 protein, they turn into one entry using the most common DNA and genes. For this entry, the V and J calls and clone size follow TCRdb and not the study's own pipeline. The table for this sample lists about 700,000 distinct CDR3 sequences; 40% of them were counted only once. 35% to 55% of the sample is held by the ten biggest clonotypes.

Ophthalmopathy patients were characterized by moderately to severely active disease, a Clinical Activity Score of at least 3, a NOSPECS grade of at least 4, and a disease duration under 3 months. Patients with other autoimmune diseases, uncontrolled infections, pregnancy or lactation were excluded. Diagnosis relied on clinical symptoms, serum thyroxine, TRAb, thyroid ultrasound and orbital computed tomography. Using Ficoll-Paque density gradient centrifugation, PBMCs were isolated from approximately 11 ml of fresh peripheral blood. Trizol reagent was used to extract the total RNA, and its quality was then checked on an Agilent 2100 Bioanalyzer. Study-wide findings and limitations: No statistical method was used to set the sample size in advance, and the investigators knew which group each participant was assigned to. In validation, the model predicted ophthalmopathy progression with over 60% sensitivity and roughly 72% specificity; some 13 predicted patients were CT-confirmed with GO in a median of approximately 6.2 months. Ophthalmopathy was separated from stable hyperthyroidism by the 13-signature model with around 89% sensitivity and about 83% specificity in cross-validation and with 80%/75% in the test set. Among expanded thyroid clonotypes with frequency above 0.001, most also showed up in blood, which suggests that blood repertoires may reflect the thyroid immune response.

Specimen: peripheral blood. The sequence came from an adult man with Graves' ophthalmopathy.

For the CDR3, the sequence is CSGVGTDRGVYGYTF. At the DNA level, the sequence is TGCAGCGGTGTGGGTACTGACAGGGGAGTCTATGGCTACACCTTC. The V gene is TRBV29-1 and the J gene is TRBJ1-2; the junction holds 8 bases that match TRBD1. V and J are trimmed by 7 bases and 4 bases, and the gene matches miss 14 bases of the junction. The CDR3 spans 15 residues, from the cysteine through the phenylalanine. The kept DNA is CDR3 alone, 45 bases in frame from the first base. Based on the germline V gene, the CDR1 and CDR2 sequences are SQVTM and ANQGSEA.